The T cell receptor beta chain described here comes from a study of blood T cell repertoires in COVID-19. Study-wide background: The analysed material was cDNA or gDNA that came from T cells, B-cell-depleted T cells, or PBMCs.

This CDR3 contains 18 residues. From germline, CDR1 is DFQATT and CDR2 SNEGSKA (reference sequence). The ends were cut back, 3 bases at V and 0 bases at J, with 21 bases in the middle. Here immunoSEQ multiplex PCR was the method, and the copy in TCRdb shows in-frame clones only, minus some. The repertoire has 150,000 to 200,000 clones, about four fifths of them found once; the top ten carry about 4%. The V and J genes are TRBV20-1 and TRBJ2-4, with D possibly being TRBD1 (6 bases). The sequenced material came from PBMCs or T cells enriched from blood (not recorded which). This TCR was sampled from a woman between 45 and 65 years old in a cohort exposed to, infected with or recovered from COVID-19 (not recorded which). CDR3 DNA: TGCAGTGCTAGTCCTGGCCCGCGACAGGAACTAGCCAAAAACATTCAGTACTTC. Its protein is CSASPGPRQELAKNIQYF.